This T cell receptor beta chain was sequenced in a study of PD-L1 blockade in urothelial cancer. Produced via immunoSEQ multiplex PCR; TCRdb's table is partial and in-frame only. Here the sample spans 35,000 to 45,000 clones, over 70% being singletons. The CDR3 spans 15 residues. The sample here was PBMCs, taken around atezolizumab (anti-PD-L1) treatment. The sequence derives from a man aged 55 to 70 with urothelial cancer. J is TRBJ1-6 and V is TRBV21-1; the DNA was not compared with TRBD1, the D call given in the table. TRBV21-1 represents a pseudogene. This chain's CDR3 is CARATGNSGNSPLHF. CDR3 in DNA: TGTGCCAGGGCAACAGGGAATTCGGGGAATTCACCCCTCCACTTT.